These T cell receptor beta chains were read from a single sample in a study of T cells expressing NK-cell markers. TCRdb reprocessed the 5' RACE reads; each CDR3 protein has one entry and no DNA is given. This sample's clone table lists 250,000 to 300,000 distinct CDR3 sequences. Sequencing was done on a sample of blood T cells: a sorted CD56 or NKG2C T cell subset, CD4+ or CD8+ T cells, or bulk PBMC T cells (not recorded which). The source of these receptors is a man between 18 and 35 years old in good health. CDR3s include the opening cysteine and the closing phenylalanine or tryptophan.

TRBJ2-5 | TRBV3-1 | CASSPAGVAETQYF
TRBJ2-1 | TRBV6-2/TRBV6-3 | CASSSLTRGEQFF
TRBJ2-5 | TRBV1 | CTSSPREWARGETQYF
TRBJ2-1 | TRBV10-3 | CAIGWTSNEQFF
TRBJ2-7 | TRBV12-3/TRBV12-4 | CASSGRELPYEQYF
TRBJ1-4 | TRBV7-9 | CASSRRTEKLFF
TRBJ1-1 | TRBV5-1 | CASSLEQGVPEAFF
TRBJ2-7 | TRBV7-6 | CASSLGSLGGNYEQYF
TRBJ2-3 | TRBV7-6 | CASSLGSASTDTQYF
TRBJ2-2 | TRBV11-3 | CASSFRGGTTGELFF
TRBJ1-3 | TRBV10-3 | CAIREGVTNTIYF
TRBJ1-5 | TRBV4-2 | CASSQQGERRAPQHF
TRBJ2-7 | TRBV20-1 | CSAPVAGGFYEQYF